Shown below are 13 T cell receptor beta chains from a single sample sequenced in a study of blood T cell repertoires in COVID-19. Repertoires were generated with immunoSEQ multiplex PCR, while TCRdb's copy carries only in-frame clones and drops some. The data show roughly 280,000 clones, about 88% seen once. The sample comprised peripheral blood. These receptors all stem from a woman aged 55-75 years with COVID-19, enrolled during active disease.

This clone showed up just once. The V call is TRBV3-1 (or the pseudogene TRBV3-2), the J call TRBJ1-5; perhaps TRBD1 as D (5 bases). From germline, CDR1 is LGHDT and CDR2 YNNKEL (reference sequence). CDR3 length: 15 amino acids. The V end was cut by 0 bases, the J end by 7 bases, with 13 bases between. CDR3: CASSQDLVQGQPQHF. CDR3 DNA sequence: TGTGCCAGCAGCCAAGATCTCGTTCAGGGCCAGCCCCAGCATTTT.

The chain employs TRBV3-1 (or the pseudogene TRBV3-2) and TRBJ2-1, with 8 positions matching TRBD2. Germline V lookup: CDR1 LGHDT, CDR2 YNNKEL (reference sequence). V lost 4 bases and J lost 5; bases outside the gene matches: 7. CDR3 length: 15 residues. The CDR3 region is CASSLAAGVDNEQFF. CDR3 DNA: TGTGCCAGCAGCCTAGCAGCGGGAGTAGACAATGAGCAGTTCTTC.

The chain uses TRBV18 and TRBJ1-1; 10 bases map to TRBD1. Trimming removed 4 bases from V and 7 bases from J; junction bases left unmatched: 3. The germline CDR1 and CDR2 sequences are KGHSH and LQKENI. The CDR3 consists of 13 residues. For the CDR3, the DNA is TGTGCCAGCTCACTCGGACAGGGGGGTGAAGCTTTCTTT. It encodes CASSLGQGGEAFF.

This chain uses TRBV24-1 with TRBJ2-3, with TRBD2 identical over 10 bases. The CDR3 is 16 amino acids. The germline gives CDR1 KGHDR, CDR2 SFDVKD. With 4 bases clipped from V and 6 bases from J, the junction kept 9 bases outside the gene matches. DNA of the CDR3: TGTGCCACCAGTGACCGTACCAGCGGGAGGGCGGATACGCAGTATTTT. Protein product: CATSDRTSGRADTQYF.

This clone has only one observation. The V gene is TRBV7-2, the J gene TRBJ2-1, with D maybe TRBD2 (6 bases). Between the trimmed V and J ends, which lost 5 bases and 0 bases, there was a span of 14 bases. This CDR3 comprises 16 residues. The V gene's germline CDR1 is SGHTA and CDR2 FQGNSA. CDR3 protein: CASSTRLGPSYNEQFF. CDR3 coding DNA: TGTGCCAGCAGCACCCGACTAGGCCCCTCCTACAATGAGCAGTTCTTC.

This chain links TRBV18 with TRBJ2-5, with 8 bases aligning to TRBD1. V dropped 5 bases and J dropped 2; count of bases not matched to a gene: 4. The CDR3 runs to 14 residues. Germline CDR1 and CDR2: KGHSH and LQKENI. The CDR3 reads CASSTRDRQETQYF. As DNA, the CDR3 is TGTGCCAGCTCAACTAGGGACAGGCAAGAGACCCAGTACTTC.

The chain combines TRBV18 with TRBJ1-1; tentatively, D is TRBD1 (6 bases). Germline loops: CDR1 KGHSH, CDR2 LQKENI. The CDR3 is made up of 14 amino acids. Trimming cost V 3 bases and J 1 base, with 9 bases left between them. CDR3 coding DNA: TGTGCCAGCTCACCGGGACACCAGAACACTGAAGCTTTCTTT. Translating gives CASSPGHQNTEAFF. Full variable domain (rest looked up from reference TRBV18 and TRBJ1-1): NAGVMQNPRHLVRRRGQEARLRCSPMKGHSHVYWYRQLPEEGLKFMVYLQKENIIDESGMPKERFSAEFPKEGPSILRIQQVVRGDSAAYFCASSPGHQNTEAFFGQGTRLTVV.

J is TRBJ2-7 and V is TRBV9; D call uncertain. The CDR3 is 15 residues long. Germline V CDR1 and CDR2: SGDLS, YYNGEE. Trimming removed 0 bases at V and 2 bases at J, with 12 bases between. In DNA, the CDR3 is TGTGCCAGCAGCGTAGCGCCTAGTCTGGCCTACGAGCAGTACTTC. This gives the protein CASSVAPSLAYEQYF.

The DNA for the CDR3 is TGTGCCAGCAGTCTTAGGGGGCGCGTGGGCTACACCTTC. Translated: CASSLRGRVGYTF. The chain carries TRBV27 and TRBJ1-2; 7 bases agree with TRBD1. Germline CDR1 reads MNHEY; CDR2 reads SMNVEV (reference sequence). The junction had 8 bases not matched to a gene; V was cut back by 5 bases and J by 8 bases. CDR3 length: 13 amino acids.

The chain uses TRBV19 and TRBJ2-1; D gene unclear. Between the trimmed V and J ends, which lost 0 bases and 5 bases, there was a span of 8 bases. Germline V gene lookup returns CDR1 LNHDA and CDR2 SQIVND (reference sequence). CDR3 length: 14 amino acids. In DNA form, the CDR3 reads TGTGCCAGTAGTATAGATCGGAGAAACAATGAGCAGTTCTTC. It specifies CASSIDRRNNEQFF.

J is TRBJ2-7 and V is TRBV5-1; TRBD1 aligns across 10 bases. CDR1 is SGHRS and CDR2 is YFSETQ in the germline V gene. V shed 1 base, J shed 4 bases, and the junction held 5 bases outside the gene matches. This CDR3 region has 15 residues. The CDR3 reads CASSLRQGAQYEQYF. In DNA, the CDR3 is TGCGCCAGCAGCTTGAGACAGGGGGCACAGTACGAGCAGTACTTC. Full variable domain (missing parts from reference TRBV5-1 and TRBJ2-7): KAGVTQTPRYLIKTRGQQVTLSCSPISGHRSVSWYQQTPGQGLQFLFEYFSETQRNKGNFPGRFSGRQFSNSRSEMNVSTLELGDSALYLCASSLRQGAQYEQYFGPGTRLTVT.

A note on this clone: Additional DNA sequences in this sample encode the identical CDR3. The chain has TRBV3-1 (or the pseudogene TRBV3-2) and TRBJ2-5; no clear D. The length of the CDR3 is 11 residues. CDR1 and CDR2 from the germline V gene are LGHDT and YNNKEL (reference sequence). V lost 6 bases and J lost 5, with 7 bases in between. For the CDR3, the DNA is TGTGCCAGCAGTCACCGGGAGACCCAGTACTTC. It is translated as CASSHRETQYF.

Worth noting for this clone: Compared with germline, one end of the junction differs, possibly owing to a read error. In the same sample, other DNA sequences code for this CDR3. This CDR3 reads CASSSTTGTMNTEAFF. CDR3 bases: TGTGCCAGCAGTTCGACCACAGGGACCATGAACACTGAAGCCTTCTTT. This chain links TRBV6-2 or TRBV6-3 with TRBJ1-1; tentative D call: TRBD1 (6 bases). The CDR3 spans 16 residues. Germline V gene sequence: CDR1 MNHEY, CDR2 SVGEGT.